A single sample is the source of the 9 T cell receptor beta chains below, sequenced in a study of T cell responses to AZD1222 COVID-19 vaccine. Measured with immunoSEQ multiplex PCR; TCRdb has only the in-frame clones, and not every one. The table lists fewer than 150,000 clones, around 89% of them singletons. Sample: peripheral blood, taken 28 days after the second AZD1222 dose. These receptors were collected from an adult who received the AZD1222 COVID-19 vaccine.

In DNA, the CDR3 is TGTGCCAGCAGCCAAGGGATAGGTCGGATGGGTGAGCAGTTCTTC. As protein: CASSQGIGRMGEQFF. The genes are TRBV3-1 (or the pseudogene TRBV3-2) and TRBJ2-1, with D unresolved. The CDR3 is 15 residues long. V dropped 1 base and J dropped 9 bases, with 16 bases sitting between them. Germline assignment: CDR1 LGHDT and CDR2 YNNKEL (reference sequence).

The V and J genes are TRBV30 and TRBJ1-1; D possibly corresponds to TRBD1 (6 bases). This CDR3 has 12 residues. V shed 1 base and J shed 3 bases, with 6 bases lying between them. The germline gives CDR1 GTSNPN, CDR2 SVGIG (reference sequence). The CDR3 nucleotides are TGTGCCTGGAGTGCAGGGGACACTGAAGCTTTCTTT. It encodes CAWSAGDTEAFF.

The chain combines TRBV4-3 with TRBJ1-6; D is ambiguous. CDR3 length: 17 amino acids. Per germline, CDR1 LGHNA and CDR2 YSLEER. V dropped 2 bases and J dropped 0 bases, with 11 bases sitting between them. CDR3 region: CASSQIKESSYNSPLHF. Written as DNA, the CDR3 is TGCGCCAGCAGCCAAATAAAGGAGAGCTCCTATAATTCACCCCTCCACTTT.

J is TRBJ1-1 and V is TRBV28; D is uncertain. V lost 1 base and J lost 3, with 9 bases in between. The CDR3 is made up of 14 amino acids. Germline V lookup: CDR1 MDHEN, CDR2 SYDVKM. In DNA, the CDR3 is TGTGCCAGCAGTTTATCGGTTGTGGACACTGAAGCTTTCTTT. It yields the protein CASSLSVVDTEAFF.

The rearrangement uses TRBV4-3 and TRBJ1-2; 8 bases agree with TRBD1. The J segment lost 2 bases and the V segment lost 1 base, leaving 9 bases of the junction unmatched. The germline V gene has CDR1 LGHNA and CDR2 YSLEER. The CDR3 contains 17 residues. CDR3 DNA sequence: TGCGCCAGCAGCCAAGCGGGACAGGCCCTCCGAAACTATGGCTACACCTTC. Translation: CASSQAGQALRNYGYTF.

CDR3 in DNA: TGTGCCAGCAGCTTAGTCGCGACAGGGGGTGTCCTGATGAACACTGAAGCTTTCTTT. Translation: CASSLVATGGVLMNTEAFF. J is TRBJ1-1 and V is TRBV7-8; 9 bases align to TRBD1. CDR1 and CDR2 (germline): SGHVS, FQNEAQ. The CDR3 totals 19 residues. The junction had 12 bases not matched to a gene; V was cut back by 1 base and J by 0 bases.

DNA for the CDR3: TGTGCCAGCAGTGAAGCGGGGCTAGATACCCGCCAGGAGGGCCAGTACTTC. Protein: CASSEAGLDTRQEGQYF. The V and J genes are TRBV2 and TRBJ2-5, with D perhaps matching TRBD2 (6 bases). CDR1 is SNHLY, CDR2 FYNNEI, per germline. V was pared by 0 bases and J by 10 bases, with 24 bases between. The length of the CDR3 is 17 residues.

This chain uses TRBV19 with TRBJ1-5; the D gene is possibly TRBD1 (6 bases). The V and J ends lost 2 bases and 7 bases respectively, with 12 bases between them. There are 14 residues in the CDR3. Per the germline V gene, CDR1 is LNHDA and CDR2 is SQIVND (reference sequence). Here the CDR3 DNA reads TGTGCCAGTAGTATAATCCAGGGACAACAGCCCCAGCATTTT. Protein product: CASSIIQGQQPQHF.

This sequence joins TRBV10-3 and TRBJ2-7; a weak D match, TRBD1 (6 bases). The CDR3 loop spans 12 amino acids. The germline V gene has CDR1 ENHRY and CDR2 SYGVKD. Trimming took 3 bases from V and 6 from J, leaving 9 bases between them. Here the CDR3 reads CAISDRDTEQYF. The CDR3 DNA reads as TGTGCCATCAGTGATCGGGACACCGAGCAGTACTTC.